The rows below give T cell receptor beta chains drawn from one sample of a study of OX40 agonist ivuxolimab in advanced cancers. The repertoire was sequenced with immunoSEQ multiplex PCR; TCRdb's copy has only in-frame clones and lacks some. The table shows roughly 50,000 clones, with roughly 88% occurring only once. Sequencing used CD4+ or CD8+ T cells sorted from blood, obtained in a trial of the OX40 agonist ivuxolimab. Receptors were obtained from an adult with an advanced solid tumor such as melanoma, head and neck, liver or kidney cancer. CDR3s include the opening cysteine and the closing phenylalanine or tryptophan. D genes are given only for firm matches. Size tells how often a clone was seen (once, few, many) or the class of an expanded clone, and some rows leave it out.

d_call | clone_size | j_call | v_call | cdr3_nt | cdr3_aa
NA | few | TRBJ2-3 | TRBV6-4 | TGTGCCAGCAGTGACGGGGATCCAGATACGCAGTATTTT | CASSDGDPDTQYF
NA | NA | TRBJ1-5 | TRBV21-1 | TGTGCCAGCAGCAAACCGCCCGTCCAGGGTGACCAGCCCCAGCATTTT | CASSKPPVQGDQPQHF
NA | NA | TRBJ2-7 | TRBV27 | TGTGCCAGCAGTTTATCATCAACAGACGAGCAGTACTTC | CASSLSSTDEQYF
NA | NA | TRBJ1-1 | TRBV7-9 | TGTGCCAGCAGCACCAAGGATACCACTGAAGCTTTCTTT | CASSTKDTTEAFF
TRBD1 | NA | TRBJ2-3 | TRBV7-2 | TGTGCCAGCAGCTCACCCGGGACAGGGGGGTATTTT | CASSSPGTGGYF
NA | NA | TRBJ2-1 | TRBV7-2 | TGTGCCAGCAACCCGGCCGCGGCCTCCAATGAGCAGTTCTTC | CASNPAAASNEQFF
TRBD2 | NA | TRBJ2-3 | TRBV30 | TGTGCCTGGAGTGTGGGACTAGCCAGAGATACGCAGTATTTT | CAWSVGLARDTQYF
NA | once | TRBJ2-3 | TRBV5-6 | TGTGCCAGCAGCCCCCAGGGACAAGATACGCAGTATTTT | CASSPQGQDTQYF
NA | NA | TRBJ1-6 | TRBV12-1 | TGTGCCAGCAGGAGATCTGGGGGGGCTTCCTATAATTCACCCCTCCACTTT | CASRRSGGASYNSPLHF
NA | NA | TRBJ1-3 | TRBV9 | TGTGCCAGCAGCGTAGGAGGGAACTCTGGAAACACCATATATTTT | CASSVGGNSGNTIYF
TRBD2 | NA | TRBJ2-3 | TRBV5-4 | TGTGCCAGCAGCGACTTAGCGGGAGGGAGCACAGATACGCAGTATTTT | CASSDLAGGSTDTQYF
NA | NA | TRBJ1-2 | TRBV29-1 | TGCAGCGTTGAAGAGATGGGGCACTATGGCTACACCTTC | CSVEEMGHYGYTF
TRBD1 | NA | TRBJ1-1 | TRBV27 | TGTGCCAGCAGCCAGGGGGGGGGTTTCACTGAAGCTTTCTTT | CASSQGGGFTEAFF
NA | NA | TRBJ2-2 | TRBV6-4 | TGTGCCAGCAGTGCTGAGTCCGCCACCGGGGAGCTGTTTTTT | CASSAESATGELFF
NA | NA | TRBJ2-1 | TRBV9 | TGTGCCAGCAGCGTCGTTACGAGATACAATGAGCAGTTCTTC | CASSVVTRYNEQFF
TRBD1 | NA | TRBJ1-1 | TRBV7-2 | TGTGCCAGCAGCATTTCCAGGGGGGACACTGAAGCTTTCTTT | CASSISRGDTEAFF
TRBD2 | NA | TRBJ2-1 | TRBV27 | TGTGCCAGCAGTTCTAGCGGGAGGGAGTACAATGAGCAGTTCTTC | CASSSSGREYNEQFF
NA | NA | TRBJ1-2 | TRBV5-5 | TGTGCCAGCAGTCCCGACAGGAACTATGGCTACACCTTC | CASSPDRNYGYTF
NA | NA | TRBJ2-5 | TRBV25-1 | TGTGCCAGCAGTGGGACTCCCCAGCCCCAGTACTTC | CASSGTPQPQYF
TRBD1 | NA | TRBJ2-1 | TRBV10-3 | TGTGCCATCAGTGACCCAGACAGGGGTCTCTACAATGAGCAGTTCTTC | CAISDPDRGLYNEQFF
NA | once | TRBJ1-4 | TRBV6-4 | TGTGCCAGCAGTGACCCGGGGCTTAATGAAAAACTGTTTTTT | CASSDPGLNEKLFF
TRBD1 | NA | TRBJ1-5 | TRBV27 | TGTGCCAGCAGTTGGTCCGTCCCGGGACAGGGAGAAGCCTATCAGCCCCAGCATTTT | CASSWSVPGQGEAYQPQHF
NA | once | TRBJ1-4 | TRBV10-3 | TGTGCCATCAGTGAGTCACGCGGGTGGAATGAAAAACTGTTTTTT | CAISESRGWNEKLFF
NA | NA | TRBJ2-1 | TRBV10-2 | TGCGCCAGCAGTGAGGCCGGGTGGCAGAGTCTCTCCTACAATGAGCAGTTCTTC | CASSEAGWQSLSYNEQFF
TRBD1 | few | TRBJ2-5 | TRBV20-1 | TGCAGTGCTAACAGGGGTGAGACCCAGTACTTC | CSANRGETQYF
NA | NA | TRBJ2-2 | TRBV21-1 | TGTGCCAGCAGCAAAGAGACGGGTGAGAACACCGGGGAGCTGTTTTTT | CASSKETGENTGELFF
NA | NA | TRBJ2-3 | TRBV6-1 | TGTGCCGCAAGGGAGAGCACAGATACGCAGTATTTT | CAARESTDTQYF
NA | once | TRBJ1-1 | TRBV7-2 | TGTGCCAGCAGCCCGGGGGGGCCCCCTATGAACACTGAAGCTTTCTTT | CASSPGGPPMNTEAFF
TRBD1 | NA | TRBJ2-3 | TRBV6-1 | TGTGCCAGCCGGGTGGGGACAGTAAGCACAGATACGCAGTATTTT | CASRVGTVSTDTQYF
TRBD1 | NA | TRBJ1-4 | TRBV5-4 | TGTGCCAGCAGCGCCCGACAGGGCCGGGATGAAAAACTGTTTTTT | CASSARQGRDEKLFF
TRBD2 | NA | TRBJ2-5 | TRBV9 | TGTGCCAGCAGCGTAGGTAGGGCAGGGAGGGCAGAGACCCAGTACTTC | CASSVGRAGRAETQYF
NA | NA | TRBJ2-3 | TRBV4-1 | TGCGCCAGCACCGGGATTAGCACAGATACGCAGTATTTT | CASTGISTDTQYF
NA | NA | TRBJ1-2 | TRBV5-6 | TGTGCCAGCAGCAGTCAATCAAACAGGGTCTATGGCTACACCTTC | CASSSQSNRVYGYTF
NA | NA | TRBJ2-3 | TRBV7-9 | TGTGCCAGCAGCTTATTTCTAGCTTCCCTATCGGGTACGCAGTATTTT | CASSLFLASLSGTQYF
NA | few | TRBJ1-1 | TRBV12-1 | TGTGCCAGCAGCCGAAACAGCCCCTCGGGCACTGAAGCTTTCTTT | CASSRNSPSGTEAFF
TRBD1 | NA | TRBJ1-3 | TRBV9 | TGTGCCAGCAGCGTAGGTGGGGGGACAGCGATGTCTGGAAACACCATATATTTT | CASSVGGGTAMSGNTIYF
TRBD2 | NA | TRBJ2-1 | TRBV7-3 | TGTGCCAGCAGCCCCGAGGGGACTAGCGGTTACAATGAGCAGTTCTTC | CASSPEGTSGYNEQFF